This TCR beta chain originates from a study of yellow fever vaccine responses in identical twins listed by TCRdb under 2018. Turning to the overall study: Focusing on identical twins, the study followed the T cell clones that responded to the vaccine, and did so with precision.

CDR1 and CDR2 are drawn from the germline V gene: SNHLY, FYNNEI. Inclusive of the bounding cysteine and phenylalanine, the CDR3 is 13 residues long. The kept DNA is CDR3 alone, 39 bases in frame from the first base. V is trimmed back by 4 bases and J by 5 bases, and the junction contains 4 bases that no gene match accounts for. As to this clonotype: What this receptor recognizes is not known. The sample holds no much larger clone one base away, and base qualities are not on file.

Library creation used RT-PCR. This sample was sequenced with an Illumina HiSeq 2500. TCRdb applied fastp at Q25 and MiXCR to the public reads, then kept only in-frame beta chains. Every distinct CDR3 protein forms one entry, paired with its most common genes and DNA. The table for this sample lists around 5,000 distinct CDR3 sequences; 65% to 90% of them were counted only once. The ten largest account for about 2.1% of the sample. General study outcomes and caveats: The authors reported that the T cell response to vaccination in identical twins appeared partly convergent and partly personalized.

Sequenced material: T cells from blood (PBMCs), unsorted or a sorted subset (not recorded which), taken before or after yellow fever vaccination (not recorded which). This TCR derives from a woman aged 18-30 years who received the yellow fever vaccine. Donor details come from another sample of the same person, matched by shared clones. The rearranged segments are TRBV2 and TRBJ2-7, with 8 junctional bases fitting TRBD1. The sequence in DNA is TGTGCCAGCAGTGGCGGACAGGGCCACGAGCAGTACTTC. It translates to CASSGGQGHEQYF.